Given below is one T cell receptor (beta chain) in context. The antigen is not known. The sample originates from a study of response to subunit inactivated influenza vaccine. Each CDR3 protein gets one entry after TCRdb re-called the RT-PCR reads with MiXCR. The sample consists of roughly 780,000 distinct CDR3 sequences, about 18% of them appearing once. Study results and caveats: It was suggested by the authors that few new T cells are recruited by each seasonal influenza vaccination.

The specimen was PBMCs from blood, collected roughly 5 days after vaccination. The sequence was obtained from a middle-aged man who received an inactivated influenza vaccine.

DNA for the CDR3: TGTGCCAGCAGTTTACTGCAGGTCCCCGTCACCGGGGAGCTGTTTTTT. This codes for CASSLLQVPVTGELFF. V is TRBV28 and J is TRBJ2-2; D is unclear. V gave up 2 bases and J gave up 4 bases, with 14 bases separating them. Germline assignment: CDR1 MDHEN and CDR2 SYDVKM. This CDR3 contains 16 residues.